Listed below are T cell receptor beta chains from one sample, sequenced in a study of response to subunit inactivated influenza vaccine. TCRdb redid the calling of the RT-PCR reads with MiXCR, one entry per CDR3 protein. The data hold 700,000 to 800,000 distinct CDR3 sequences, with approximately 18% observed a single time. Sample: PBMCs from blood, taken approximately 5 days after vaccination. The receptors stem from a man aged 45-65 years who received an inactivated influenza vaccine. Both conserved end residues are part of each CDR3. D genes are given only for firm matches. Size is stated for part of the rows, as once, few or many counts, or as a class when the clone is expanded.

>few|TRBD2|TRBJ2-3|TRBV27
TGTGCCAGCAGTCTTAGCGGGACCTTGGCAGATACGCAGTATTTT
CASSLSGTLADTQYF
>.|TRBD2|TRBJ2-7|TRBV20-1
TGCAGTGCTAGCCATCGCGGCGGGGGTTACGAGCAGTACTTC
CSASHRGGGYEQYF
>few|.|TRBJ1-6|TRBV12-3/TRBV12-4
TGTGCCAGCAGTTTAAGGGGTTTGGGTAATTCACCCCTCCACTTT
CASSLRGLGNSPLHF
>few|.|TRBJ2-7|TRBV3-1
TGTGCCAGCAGCCAGACCGGGGACCTCTACTACGAGCAGTACTTC
CASSQTGDLYYEQYF
>.|.|TRBJ2-1|TRBV11-1
TGTGCCAGCAGACCTACAGTGGTGAATGAGCAGTTCTTC
CASRPTVVNEQFF
>.|.|TRBJ1-1|TRBV20-1
TGCAGTGCTAGAGAAGATTTGAACACTGAAGCTTTCTTT
CSAREDLNTEAFF
>.|TRBD2|TRBJ2-3|TRBV18
TGTGCCAGCTCACCCCCGGGACTAGCGTCAAACGGGCATACGCAGTATTTT
CASSPPGLASNGHTQYF
>few|.|TRBJ2-2|TRBV6-1
TGTGCCAGCAGCCGGGAGAAGGTCGGGGAGCTGTTTTTT
CASSREKVGELFF
>many|TRBD1|TRBJ1-2|TRBV4-1
TGCGCCAGCAGCCAATCGGGACAGGTTAACTATGGCTACACCTTC
CASSQSGQVNYGYTF
>few|.|TRBJ1-5|TRBV20-1
TGCAGTGCTAGAGGTACGGGGGTGTGGAATCAGCCCCAGCATTTT
CSARGTGVWNQPQHF
>.|.|TRBJ1-5|TRBV6-2/TRBV6-3
TGTGCCAGCAGTCTATCCGGAGGACGGAGACGCAATCAGCCCCAGCATTTT
CASSLSGGRRRNQPQHF
>.|TRBD2|TRBJ2-7|TRBV11-2
TGTGCCAGCAGCCCAAGGGGGGTCGTAGCGGGAGTATACGAGCAGTACTTC
CASSPRGVVAGVYEQYF
>.|TRBD2|TRBJ2-5|TRBV20-1
TGCAGTGCTAGTTCTAGCGGGGGGACCGGGGAGACCCAGTACTTC
CSASSSGGTGETQYF
>.|.|TRBJ2-5|TRBV7-9
TGTGCCAGCATGCCATTAGGAGAGACCCAGTACTTC
CASMPLGETQYF
>.|TRBD1|TRBJ2-5|TRBV7-9
TGTGCCAGCAGCCTCAGTTGGACAGGGGCCCAAGAGACCCAGTACTTC
CASSLSWTGAQETQYF
>few|.|TRBJ2-1|TRBV24-1
TGTGCCACCAGTGACACCGGGACTGGCAATGAGCAGTTCTTC
CATSDTGTGNEQFF
>.|TRBD1|TRBJ1-6|TRBV10-3
TGTGCCATCAGTTCGCTGACAGGGAGGAATTCACCCCTCCACTTT
CAISSLTGRNSPLHF
>few|.|TRBJ1-2|TRBV20-1
TGCAGTGCTAGAACCTTTCCGCCTGAGGGGCAGAACTATGGCTACACCTTC
CSARTFPPEGQNYGYTF
>few|TRBD1|TRBJ1-2|TRBV20-1
TGCAGTGCTAGCAAGTTGAGACAGGGGCCGCGCGGCTACACCTTC
CSASKLRQGPRGYTF
>few|TRBD2|TRBJ2-1|TRBV29-1
TGCAGCGTGTTCTGGACGGTAGGGACTTCTAGCGGGAGGGCCGAAGGGGTCAATGAGCAGTTCTTC
CSVFWTVGTSSGRAEGVNEQFF
>few|.|TRBJ1-5|TRBV7-9
TGTGCCAGCAGCTCCAATAGGGGCAATCAGCCCCAGCATTTT
CASSSNRGNQPQHF
>few|.|TRBJ2-1|TRBV3-1
TGTGCCAGCAGCCGAGCCCAGGGCGCGCAGGATGAGCAGTTCTTC
CASSRAQGAQDEQFF
>few|TRBD2|TRBJ2-2|TRBV7-9
TGTGCCAGCAGCTTAGCGAGCGGGAGTAGCACCGGGGAGCTGTTTTTT
CASSLASGSSTGELFF